Shown below are 15 T cell receptor beta chains from a single sample sequenced in a study of early T cells in non-severe SARS-CoV-2 infection. One entry per CDR3 protein results from TCRdb running MiXCR on the 5' RACE reads. The sample lists around 84,000 distinct CDR3 sequences, more than 9% occurring once. Source: whole blood, taken at baseline. These receptors came from an adult who was a healthcare worker with PCR-confirmed SARS-CoV-2 infection or an uninfected control (not recorded which).

The chain couples TRBV6-1 to TRBJ2-7; D gene ambiguous. Germline lookup yields CDR1 MNHNS and CDR2 SASEGT. Trimming stripped 3 bases from V and 2 bases from J, with 11 bases between. The CDR3 is made up of 14 amino acids. CDR3 residues: CASSDILPPYEQYF. The CDR3 DNA reads TGTGCCAGCAGTGACATTCTACCTCCCTACGAGCAGTACTTC.

This clonotype was recorded a few times. This chain joins TRBV3-1 and TRBJ2-3, with D possibly matching TRBD2 (5 bases). The CDR3 runs to 13 residues. The ends were cut back, 4 bases at V and 5 bases at J, with 10 bases in the middle. CDR1 is LGHDT, CDR2 YNNKEL, per germline (reference sequence). The CDR3 here is CASSLRGRDTQYF. The CDR3 bases are TGTGCCAGCAGCCTCCGGGGTAGAGATACGCAGTATTTT.

Regarding this clonotype: This may stem from a read error, because a much larger clone lies one nucleotide away. Since the CDR3 does not end with the conserved phenylalanine or tryptophan, this likely comes from a read error. V usage is TRBV2 and J usage is TRBJ2-7; no definite D call. With 6 bases removed from V and 4 bases from J, the gap between germline ends came to 16 bases. This CDR3 contains 14 residues. Germline-derived CDR1 and CDR2 are SNHLY and FYNNEI. The CDR3 spells CASRIPGRRYEQYS. CDR3 DNA sequence: TGTGCCAGCAGAATCCCCGGGCGCCGATACGAGCAGTACTCC.

A few counts support this clonotype. J is TRBJ2-2 and V is TRBV5-1, with D unresolved. The V and J ends lost 3 bases and 0 bases respectively, with 9 bases between them. Germline loops: CDR1 SGHRS, CDR2 YFSETQ. The CDR3 is 15 residues long. CDR3 residues: CASSSRAANTGELFF. CDR3 nucleotide sequence: TGCGCCAGCAGCTCTAGGGCCGCGAACACCGGGGAGCTGTTTTTT.

This clonotype appeared many times. This rearrangement joins TRBV27 to TRBJ2-3, with 7 bases fitting TRBD2. Germline V gene data show CDR1 as MNHEY and CDR2 as SMNVEV (reference sequence). V gave up 1 base and J gave up 2 bases; unmatched junction bases: 12. This CDR3 spans 18 amino acids. CDR3: CASSLLSVYGTNTDTQYF. The CDR3 DNA follows: TGTGCCAGCAGTTTATTATCAGTATATGGGACTAACACAGATACGCAGTATTTT.

In its sample, this clonotype was seen many times. J is TRBJ2-7 and V is TRBV7-8; the match to TRBD2 covers 10 bases. This CDR3 comprises 16 residues. Looked up from germline, CDR1 is SGHVS and CDR2 is FQNEAQ. The V segment lost 1 base and the J segment 2 bases; nucleotides outside the gene matches: 5. The CDR3 DNA reads TGTGCCAGCAGCTTAGGTCGACTAGCGGGTACCTACGAGCAGTACTTC. Its protein is CASSLGRLAGTYEQYF.

This clonotype was detected only a few times. V gene TRBV6-5 combines with J gene TRBJ2-2; the D gene could be TRBD1 or TRBD2 (5 bases each). The CDR3 covers 14 residues. From germline, CDR1 is MNHEY and CDR2 SVGAGI. V gave up 6 bases and J gave up 6 bases, with 14 bases separating them. CDR3 residues: CASSHAGRAGELFF. CDR3 sequence (DNA): TGTGCCAGCAGCCACGCGGGCAGGGCCGGGGAGCTGTTTTTT.

Only a few counts were recorded for this clonotype. The rearrangement joins TRBV9 to TRBJ2-3; 11 nucleotides line up with TRBD2. Germline V gives CDR1 SGDLS, CDR2 YYNGEE. The ends lost 0 bases at V and 4 bases at J; junction bases unmatched: 4. This CDR3 is built from 16 residues. The CDR3: CASSVGLAGGSDTQYF. The DNA of the CDR3 is TGTGCCAGCAGCGTAGGGCTAGCGGGAGGCTCAGATACGCAGTATTTT.

This clonotype has ten or more counts. The chain carries TRBV28 and TRBJ2-1; no definite D call. Trimming took off 6 bases at V and 14 bases at J, with 17 bases between the two ends. This CDR3 region has 12 residues. Per germline, CDR1 MDHEN and CDR2 SYDVKM. The CDR3 here is CASSMEPLQEFF. The CDR3 coding sequence is TGTGCCAGCAGCATGGAACCTCTCCAGGAGTTCTTC.

The genes are TRBV24-1 and TRBJ1-5, with D unclear. From germline, CDR1 is KGHDR and CDR2 SFDVKD. Trimming shortened V by 3 bases and J by 2 bases, and 1 base separated the two germline ends. The CDR3 extends over 12 amino acids. CDR3 sequence: CATSDGNQPQHF. Written as DNA, the CDR3 is TGTGCCACCAGTGATGGCAATCAGCCCCAGCATTTT.

The rearrangement uses TRBV7-6 and TRBJ2-1; perhaps TRBD2 as D (6 bases). The CDR3 covers 14 residues. Trimming pared 5 bases from V and 6 bases from J, leaving 14 bases between. Germline V gives CDR1 SGHVS, CDR2 FNYEAQ. Written as DNA, the CDR3 is TGTGCCAGCAGCCATAGGGACTTCCCCAATGAGCAGTTCTTC. It is translated as CASSHRDFPNEQFF.

This clonotype appeared a few times. The chain carries TRBV20-1 and TRBJ2-1, with TRBD2 matching 16 bases. The V segment lost 6 bases and the J segment 9 bases; nucleotides outside the gene matches: 8. The CDR3 length is 15 residues. Germline V CDR1 and CDR2: DFQATT, SNEGSKA (reference sequence). Here the CDR3 reads CSASSGTSGRVEQFF. DNA for the CDR3: TGCAGTGCCTCTTCCGGGACTAGCGGGAGGGTTGAGCAGTTCTTC.

The J gene is TRBJ2-5, the V gene TRBV7-2; the D gene could be TRBD1 or TRBD2 (5 bases each). The CDR3 consists of 17 residues. CDR1 and CDR2 from the germline V gene are SGHTA and FQGNSA. V lost 0 bases and J 2 bases, leaving 16 bases between the germline ends. CDR3 nucleotide sequence: TGTGCCAGCAGCTTAGCGCTGGTAGGGGAGTCACAAGAGACCCAGTACTTC. Translation gives CASSLALVGESQETQYF. Full variable domain (remainder filled in from reference TRBV7-2 and TRBJ2-5): GAGVSQSPSNKVTEKGKDVELRCDPISGHTALYWYRQSLGQGLEFLIYFQGNSAPDKSGLPSDRFSAERTGGSVSTLTIQRTQQEDSAVYLCASSLALVGESQETQYFGPGTRLLVL.

This clonotype was found a few times. This chain links TRBV7-9 with TRBJ1-2; no reliable D call. Trimming took off 1 base at V and 8 bases at J, with 8 bases between the two ends. Germline-derived CDR1 and CDR2 are SEHNR and FQNEAQ (reference sequence). The length of the CDR3 is 12 residues. As DNA, the CDR3 is TGTGCCAGCAGCTTAGGAACTCTCGGCTACACCTTC. Translation: CASSLGTLGYTF.

This sequence joins TRBV15 and TRBJ2-1, with D perhaps TRBD1 (5 bases). The V and J ends lost 0 bases and 0 bases respectively, with 15 bases between them. The length of the CDR3 is 18 residues. The germline V gene encodes CDR1 LNHNV and CDR2 YYDKDF (reference sequence). CDR3 sequence (DNA): TGTGCCACCAGCAGAGATAGGGTGGGGCCGGTCTCCTACAATGAGCAGTTCTTC. Protein: CATSRDRVGPVSYNEQFF. Complete variable domain (other parts from reference TRBV15 and TRBJ2-1): DAMVIQNPRYQVTQFGKPVTLSCSQTLNHNVMYWYQQKSSQAPKLLFHYYDKDFNNEADTPDNFQSRRPNTSFCFLDIRSPGLGDTAMYLCATSRDRVGPVSYNEQFFGPGTRLTVL.